The entry below describes one TCR beta chain. Antigen unknown. TEMRA cells were FACS-enriched, unlike CD8+ and CD4+ T cells, which were negatively isolated. The sample originates from a study of CD8 T cells in Susac syndrome. Overall study results and limits: Expansion of clones was not seen in the CD4+ T cell repertoires of Susac syndrome. The study acknowledged a relatively small number of individuals in its TCR sequencing and HLA analysis.

Germline trimming cut 5 bases from V and 6 bases from J; bases unmatched to any gene: 3. CDR1 SQVTM and CDR2 ANQGSEA come from the germline V gene. The CDR3 has 11 amino acids. Random hexamers were used to reverse transcribe about 0.45 to 1 ug of RNA. TCRdb itself ran the immunoSEQ multiplex PCR reads through MiXCR, one entry per CDR3 protein. The sample consists of some 150,000 distinct CDR3 sequences, approximately 96% of them appearing once. The TCR was taken from a human donor with Susac syndrome. V and J are TRBV29-1 and TRBJ1-2, with 7 bases aligning to TRBD1. The source material was CD4+ T cells from PBMCs. DNA of the CDR3: TGCAGCGTTCGACAGGGCGATGGCTACACCTTC. Protein: CSVRQGDGYTF.